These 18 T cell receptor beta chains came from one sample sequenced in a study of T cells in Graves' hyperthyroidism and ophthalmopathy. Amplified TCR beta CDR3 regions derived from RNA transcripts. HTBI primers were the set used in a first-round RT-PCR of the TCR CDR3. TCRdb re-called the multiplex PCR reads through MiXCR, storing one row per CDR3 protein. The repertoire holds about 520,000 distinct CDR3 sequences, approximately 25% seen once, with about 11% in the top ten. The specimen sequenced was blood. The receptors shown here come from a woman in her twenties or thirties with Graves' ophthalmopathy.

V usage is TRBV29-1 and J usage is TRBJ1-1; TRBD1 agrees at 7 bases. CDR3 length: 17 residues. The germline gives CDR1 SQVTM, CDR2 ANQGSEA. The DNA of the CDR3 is TGCAGTGTAGAGTTCTACAGGGACAGAAACTTTAACACTGAAGCTTTCTTT. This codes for CSVEFYRDRNFNTEAFF.

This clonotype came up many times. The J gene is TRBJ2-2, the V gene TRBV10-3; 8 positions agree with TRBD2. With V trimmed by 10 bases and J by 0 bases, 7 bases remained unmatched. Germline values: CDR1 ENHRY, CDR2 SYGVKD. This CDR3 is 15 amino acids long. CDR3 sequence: CATRRGESNTGELFF. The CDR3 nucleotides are TGTGCCACCCGGCGGGGGGAATCGAACACCGGGGAGCTGTTTTTT.

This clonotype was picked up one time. The CDR3 bases are TGTGCCAGCAGCCAGATACAGGGTGTTGGAACTGAAGCTTTCTTT. It is translated as CASSQIQGVGTEAFF. This sequence joins TRBV14 and TRBJ1-1, with a weak D call TRBD1 (6 bases). V lost 3 bases and J lost 5, with 16 bases in between. The CDR3 contains 15 residues. Germline V gives CDR1 SGHDN, CDR2 FVKESK.

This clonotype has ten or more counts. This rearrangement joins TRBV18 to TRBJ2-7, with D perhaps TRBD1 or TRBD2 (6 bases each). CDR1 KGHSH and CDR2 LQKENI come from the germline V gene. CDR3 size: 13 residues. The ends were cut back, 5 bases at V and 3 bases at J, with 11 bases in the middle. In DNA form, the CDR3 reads TGTGCCAGCTCAGCGGGACACGGCTACGAGCAGTACTTC. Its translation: CASSAGHGYEQYF. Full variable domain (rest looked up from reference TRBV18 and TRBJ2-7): NAGVMQNPRHLVRRRGQEARLRCSPMKGHSHVYWYRQLPEEGLKFMVYLQKENIIDESGMPKERFSAEFPKEGPSILRIQQVVRGDSAAYFCASSAGHGYEQYFGPGTRLTVT.

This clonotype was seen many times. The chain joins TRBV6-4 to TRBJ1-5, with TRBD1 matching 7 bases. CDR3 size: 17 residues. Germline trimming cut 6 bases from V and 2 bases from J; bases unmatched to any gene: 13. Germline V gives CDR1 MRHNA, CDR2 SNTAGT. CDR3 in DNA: TGTGCCAGCAGCTTGGGACAGTCATACGTGGGCAATCAGCCCCAGCATTTT. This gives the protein CASSLGQSYVGNQPQHF.

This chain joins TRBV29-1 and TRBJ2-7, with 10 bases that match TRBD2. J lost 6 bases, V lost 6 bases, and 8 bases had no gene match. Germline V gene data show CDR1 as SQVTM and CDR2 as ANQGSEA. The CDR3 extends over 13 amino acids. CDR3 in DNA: TGCAGCGTGAATGGCCTAGCGGGAGTCGAGCAGTACTTC. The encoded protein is CSVNGLAGVEQYF.

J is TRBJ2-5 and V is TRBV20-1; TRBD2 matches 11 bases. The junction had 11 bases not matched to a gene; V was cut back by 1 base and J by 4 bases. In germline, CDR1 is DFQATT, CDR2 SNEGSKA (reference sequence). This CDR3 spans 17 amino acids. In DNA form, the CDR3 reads TGCAGTGCTAGAGCCTCCCTAGCGGGGGGCCACGGAGAGACCCAGTACTTC. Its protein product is CSARASLAGGHGETQYF.

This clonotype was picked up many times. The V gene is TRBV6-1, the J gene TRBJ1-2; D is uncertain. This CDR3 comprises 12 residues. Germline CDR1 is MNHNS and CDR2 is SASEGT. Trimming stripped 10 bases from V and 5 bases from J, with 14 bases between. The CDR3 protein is CATRWGRYGYTF. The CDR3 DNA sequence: TGTGCCACCCGGTGGGGAAGGTATGGCTACACCTTC.

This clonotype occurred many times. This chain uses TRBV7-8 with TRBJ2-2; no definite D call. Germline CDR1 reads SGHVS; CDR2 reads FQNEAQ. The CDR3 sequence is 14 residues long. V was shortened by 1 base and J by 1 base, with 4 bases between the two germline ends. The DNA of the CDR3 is TGTGCCAGCAGCTTAGTGCAGAACACCGGGGAGCTGTTTTTT. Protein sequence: CASSLVQNTGELFF.

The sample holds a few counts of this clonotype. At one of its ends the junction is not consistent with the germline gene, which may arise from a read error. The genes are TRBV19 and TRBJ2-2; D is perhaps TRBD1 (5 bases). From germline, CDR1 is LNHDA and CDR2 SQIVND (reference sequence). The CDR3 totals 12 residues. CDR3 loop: CSSSRGSGELFF. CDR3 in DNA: TGTTCCAGTAGTAGGGGATCCGGGGAGCTGTTTTTT.

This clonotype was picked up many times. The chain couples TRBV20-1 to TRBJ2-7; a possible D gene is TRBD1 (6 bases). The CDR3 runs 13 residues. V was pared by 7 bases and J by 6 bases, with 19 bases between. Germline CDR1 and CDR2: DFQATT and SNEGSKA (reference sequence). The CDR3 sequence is CSVTGDTFVEQYF. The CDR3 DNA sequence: TGCAGTGTGACCGGGGACACTTTTGTCGAGCAGTACTTC.

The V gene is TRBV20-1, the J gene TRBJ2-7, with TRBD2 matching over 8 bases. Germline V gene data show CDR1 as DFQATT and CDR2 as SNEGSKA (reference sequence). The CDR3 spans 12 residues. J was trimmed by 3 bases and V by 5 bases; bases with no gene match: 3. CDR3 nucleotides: TGCAGTGCTGGTCGGGAGGGCTACGAGCAGTACTTC. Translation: CSAGREGYEQYF.

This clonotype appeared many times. CDR3 residues: CASRGPNVPQHF. DNA for the CDR3: TGTGCCAGCAGGGGGCCGAACGTTCCCCAGCATTTT. The chain is built from TRBV12-3 or TRBV12-4 and TRBJ1-5, with D maybe TRBD1 (5 bases). V was cut by 6 bases and J by 10 bases, with 13 bases left in between. The CDR3 is made up of 12 amino acids.

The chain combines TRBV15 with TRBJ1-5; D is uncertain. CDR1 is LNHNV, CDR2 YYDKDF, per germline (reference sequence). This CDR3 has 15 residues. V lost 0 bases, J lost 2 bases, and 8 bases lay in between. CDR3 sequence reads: CATSRDTFGNQPQHF. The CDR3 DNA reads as TGTGCCACCAGCAGAGATACCTTTGGCAATCAGCCCCAGCATTTT.

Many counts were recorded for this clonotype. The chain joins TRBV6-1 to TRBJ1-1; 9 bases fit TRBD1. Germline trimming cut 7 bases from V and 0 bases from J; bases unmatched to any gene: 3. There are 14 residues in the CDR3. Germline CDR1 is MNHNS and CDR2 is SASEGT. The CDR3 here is CASKRDRVNTEAFF. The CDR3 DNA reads TGTGCCAGCAAGCGGGACAGGGTGAACACTGAAGCTTTCTTT.

The CDR3: CASSSRDLSSYEQYF. CDR3 DNA: TGTGCCAGCAGCTCCCGGGACCTGAGCTCCTACGAGCAGTACTTC. The rearrangement links TRBV13 to TRBJ2-7; D is tentatively TRBD1 or TRBD2 (5 bases each). CDR3 size: 15 residues. Germline V CDR1 and CDR2: PRHDT, FYEKMQ (reference sequence). Trimming took 4 bases from V and 0 from J, leaving 13 bases between them.

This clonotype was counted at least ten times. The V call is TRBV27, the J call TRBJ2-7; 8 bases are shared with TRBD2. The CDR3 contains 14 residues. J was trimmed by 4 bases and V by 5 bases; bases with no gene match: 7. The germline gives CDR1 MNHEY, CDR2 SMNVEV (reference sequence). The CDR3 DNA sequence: TGTGCCAGCAGTGAGGGGACTAGGTTGTACGAGCAGTACTTC. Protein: CASSEGTRLYEQYF.

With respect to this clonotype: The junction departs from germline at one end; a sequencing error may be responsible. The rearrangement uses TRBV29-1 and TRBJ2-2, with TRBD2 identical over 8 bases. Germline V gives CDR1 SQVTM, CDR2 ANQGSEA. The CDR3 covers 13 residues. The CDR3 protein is CSGGDGATGELCF. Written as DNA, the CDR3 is TGCTCCGGGGGGGACGGGGCGACCGGGGAGCTGTGTTTT.